A selection of T cell receptor beta chains follows, all from one sample in a study of cytomegalovirus exposure and HLA in healthy donors. Repertoires were generated with immunoSEQ multiplex PCR, while TCRdb's copy carries only in-frame clones and drops some. The data show around 160,000 clones, about 71% seen once. Sequenced: PBMCs. The receptor set was obtained from a man aged 50 or older in good health and CMV-seronegative. The CDR3 runs from the conserved cysteine through the conserved F or W. The order of the fields is V gene, D gene, clone size, J gene, CDR3 protein, CDR3 DNA. The D gene is left open where the match is weak. Rows give clone size only sometimes, using once, few, many, or a class for an expanded clone.

V: TRBV12-2; D: .; size: .; J: TRBJ2-5; CDR3: CASRLVTSARQETQYF; DNA: TGTGCAAGTCGCTTAGTAACTAGTGCCAGACAAGAGACCCAGTACTTC
V: TRBV5-1; D: TRBD1; size: .; J: TRBJ2-1; CDR3: CASSGQGTYNEQFF; DNA: TGCGCCAGCAGTGGACAGGGAACCTACAATGAGCAGTTCTTC
V: TRBV7-3; D: TRBD1; size: .; J: TRBJ2-7; CDR3: CASSLTGGNEQYF; DNA: TGTGCCAGCAGCCTGACAGGGGGCAACGAGCAGTACTTC
V: TRBV2; D: TRBD1; size: .; J: TRBJ2-3; CDR3: CASSSGTGIPPSSTDTQYF; DNA: TGTGCCAGCAGTTCCGGGACAGGGATCCCCCCCTCTAGCACAGATACGCAGTATTTT
V: TRBV6-5; D: TRBD1; size: few; J: TRBJ2-4; CDR3: CASSSPTGPKNIQYF; DNA: TGTGCCAGCAGTTCCCCGACAGGGCCCAAAAACATTCAGTACTTC
V: TRBV19; D: .; size: .; J: TRBJ1-2; CDR3: CASDEGDPNYGYTF; DNA: TGTGCCAGCGACGAAGGGGATCCTAACTATGGCTACACCTTC
V: TRBV5-8; D: TRBD2; size: .; J: TRBJ2-1; CDR3: CATHSGGYNNEQFF; DNA: TGTGCCACCCACAGCGGGGGGTACAACAATGAGCAGTTCTTC
V: TRBV6-5; D: TRBD1; size: .; J: TRBJ1-2; CDR3: CASSYSRTGNYGYTF; DNA: TGTGCCAGCAGTTATTCTCGGACAGGGAACTATGGCTACACCTTC
V: TRBV29-1; D: .; size: .; J: TRBJ2-7; CDR3: CSVEISRDTPQYF; DNA: TGCAGCGTTGAAATATCCCGTGACACCCCTCAGTACTTC
V: TRBV9; D: TRBD1; size: .; J: TRBJ2-1; CDR3: CASSVGTGLGEQFF; DNA: TGTGCCAGCAGCGTGGGGACAGGGCTTGGGGAGCAGTTCTTC
V: TRBV7-2; D: .; size: few; J: TRBJ2-3; CDR3: CASSLAMRGGRSTDTQYF; DNA: TGTGCCAGCAGCTTAGCGATGAGGGGGGGGCGGAGCACAGATACGCAGTATTTT
V: TRBV4-1; D: .; size: .; J: TRBJ2-7; CDR3: CASSQDISVYEQYF; DNA: TGCGCCAGCAGCCAAGATATTTCGGTATATGAGCAGTACTTC
V: TRBV28; D: .; size: once; J: TRBJ2-7; CDR3: CASRRDSHEQYF; DNA: TGTGCCAGCAGACGAGACAGCCACGAGCAGTACTTC
V: TRBV4-1; D: TRBD2; size: .; J: TRBJ2-1; CDR3: CASAHGGAANEQFF; DNA: TGCGCCAGCGCCCACGGGGGGGCCGCGAATGAGCAGTTCTTC
V: TRBV5-4; D: .; size: .; J: TRBJ2-7; CDR3: CASSLMRSSYEQYF; DNA: TGTGCCAGCAGCTTGATGCGTAGCTCCTACGAGCAGTACTTC
V: TRBV27; D: .; size: few; J: TRBJ1-5; CDR3: CASSFSVSDQPQHF; DNA: TGTGCCAGCAGTTTCTCGGTGTCGGATCAGCCCCAGCATTTT
V: TRBV2; D: .; size: .; J: TRBJ1-3; CDR3: CASRPGRGPFSGNTIYF; DNA: TGTGCCAGCAGGCCCGGGCGGGGACCCTTCTCTGGAAACACCATATATTTT
V: TRBV6-6; D: .; size: few; J: TRBJ1-2; CDR3: CASSYQTGFGGYTF; DNA: TGTGCCAGCAGTTACCAAACAGGGTTCGGTGGCTACACCTTC